Reported below is one T cell receptor (beta chain). The antigen is unknown. This sample is part of a study of cytomegalovirus exposure and HLA in healthy donors. Study results and caveats: Previously analyzed data showed that most TCR beta V segments were productive at a frequency of about 87% or about 30%. Immune exposure data for these donors was limited to CMV serostatus. Cytomegalovirus association was listed for about 180 TCR beta chains.

60 Vbeta and 13 Jbeta primers were used in PCR. Here immunoSEQ multiplex PCR was the method, and the copy in TCRdb shows in-frame clones only, minus some. The table lists some 90,000 clones, approximately 70% of them singletons. From germline, CDR1 is GTSNPN and CDR2 SVGIG (reference sequence). The CDR3 length is 13 residues. The V end was cut by 1 base, the J end by 1 base, with 7 bases between. The sequenced material came from PBMCs. The TCR sequence derives from a man between 45 and 60 years old in good health and CMV-seronegative. The chain links TRBV30 to TRBJ1-1; D unclear. This CDR3 reads CAWSERSNTEAFF. The CDR3 DNA reads TGTGCCTGGAGTGAGCGATCGAACACTGAAGCTTTCTTT.